Included here is one T cell receptor beta chain sequence, with context. These data are taken from a study of blood T cell repertoires in COVID-19. In the source study's methods: Amplification with reference gene primers provided the estimates of nucleated cell counts. Clones were read by immunoSEQ multiplex PCR, and TCRdb kept only the in-frame ones, dropping some. The DNA was the basis for D and trimming; V, J and clone size are from that table. The table includes over 200,000 clones, approximately 83% detected once. V trimming: 5 bases; J trimming: 2 bases; junction bases outside the gene matches: 8. Per the germline V gene, CDR1 is SEHNR and CDR2 is FQNEAQ (reference sequence). This CDR3 is 16 amino acids long.

This clonotype originated in a woman in her twenties or thirties who had recovered from COVID-19. The genes are TRBV7-9 and TRBJ1-5; 8 positions agree with TRBD1. Sequences were obtained from peripheral blood. CDR3 coding DNA: TGTGCCAGCAGCGCCTATGGGACAGGTGGCAATCAGCCCCAGCATTTT. As protein: CASSAYGTGGNQPQHF. Full variable domain (missing parts from reference TRBV7-9 and TRBJ1-5): DTGVSQNPRHKITKRGQNVTFRCDPISEHNRLYWYRQTLGQGPEFLTYFQNEAQLEKSRLLSDRFSAERPKGSFSTLEIQRTEQGDSAMYLCASSAYGTGGNQPQHFGDGTRLSIL.